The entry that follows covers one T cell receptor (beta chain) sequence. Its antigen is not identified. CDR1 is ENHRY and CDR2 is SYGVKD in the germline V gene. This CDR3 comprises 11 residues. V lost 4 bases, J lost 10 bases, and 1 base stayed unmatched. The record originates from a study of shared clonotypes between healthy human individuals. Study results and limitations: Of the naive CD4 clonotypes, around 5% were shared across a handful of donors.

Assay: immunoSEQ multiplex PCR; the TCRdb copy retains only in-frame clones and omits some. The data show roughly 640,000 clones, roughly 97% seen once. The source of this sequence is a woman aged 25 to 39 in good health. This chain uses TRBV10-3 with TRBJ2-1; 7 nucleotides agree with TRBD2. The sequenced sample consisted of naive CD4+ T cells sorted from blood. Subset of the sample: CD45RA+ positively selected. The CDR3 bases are TGTGCCATCAGTGCAGCGGGAGAGCAGTTCTTC. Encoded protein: CAISAAGEQFF.